This entry features one T cell receptor beta chain sequence. The data were produced by immunoSEQ multiplex PCR, yet TCRdb's version contains in-frame clones alone and is incomplete. The table has 150,000 to 200,000 clones, over 80% seen once; the top ten hold 10%. This specimen belongs to a study of T cell responses to AZD1222 COVID-19 vaccine. Germline CDR1 is ENHRY and CDR2 is SYGVKD. The CDR3 runs to 17 residues. V lost 6 bases and J lost 3; bases outside the gene matches: 13. The clonotype comes from an adult in good health. The J gene is TRBJ2-1, the V gene TRBV10-3; 8 bases are shared with TRBD2. The specimen comprised peripheral blood, sampled on day 0 of AZD1222 vaccination. For the CDR3, the DNA is TGTGCCATCAGACCACCCCATTCCGGGACTAGCTACAATGAGCAGTTCTTC. Its translation is CAIRPPHSGTSYNEQFF.